These T cell receptor beta chains were read from a single sample in a study of T cells in Graves' hyperthyroidism and ophthalmopathy. TCRdb re-called the multiplex PCR reads with MiXCR, one entry per CDR3 protein. The sample holds hundreds of thousands of distinct CDR3 sequences, roughly 14% seen once. Sequencing used blood. Source of these receptors: a man between 18 and 35 years old with Graves' ophthalmopathy. Both conserved end residues are part of each CDR3. Each record gives: V gene, clone size, J gene, D gene, CDR3 protein, CDR3 DNA. D genes are given only for firm matches. Clone sizes are given selectively: once, few, many, or a class where the clone is expanded.

>TRBV3-1|many|TRBJ2-7|.
CASSQAGAEQYF
TGTGCCAGCAGCCAAGCAGGGGCCGAGCAGTACTTC
>TRBV12-5|many|TRBJ2-7|TRBD1
CARRLGQGGEQYF
TGTGCTAGGAGGCTGGGACAGGGAGGCGAGCAGTACTTC
>TRBV12-3/TRBV12-4|many|TRBJ2-7|.
CASRAQGTTYEQYF
TGTGCCAGCAGGGCACAGGGGACTACCTACGAGCAGTACTTC
>TRBV18|.|TRBJ2-3|TRBD2
CASSQGLAFTDTQYF
TGTGCCAGCTCACAAGGACTAGCATTCACAGATACGCAGTATTTT
>TRBV6-1|few|TRBJ1-1|.
CASKRSGGWNTEAFF
TGTGCCAGCAAGAGATCGGGGGGCTGGAACACTGAAGCTTTCTTT
>TRBV12-3/TRBV12-4|many|TRBJ2-7|.
CASSTGSYEQYF
TGTGCCAGCAGTACCGGCTCCTACGAGCAGTACTTC
>TRBV10-3|.|TRBJ2-1|TRBD2
CAISERASGSTSYNEQFF
TGTGCCATCAGTGAGAGGGCTAGCGGGAGTACCTCCTACAATGAGCAGTTCTTC
>TRBV14|.|TRBJ1-4|.
CASSPFPRSEKLFF
TGTGCCAGCAGCCCTTTTCCAAGGAGTGAAAAACTGTTTTTT
>TRBV3-1|many|TRBJ2-7|.
CASSQSRVSEQYF
TGTGCCAGCAGCCAATCAAGGGTATCCGAGCAGTACTTC
>TRBV19|few|TRBJ1-5|TRBD1
CASSIGGGTGDHQPQHF
TGTGCCAGTAGTATAGGAGGAGGGACAGGGGACCATCAGCCCCAGCATTTT
>TRBV5-8|.|TRBJ1-2|.
CASRGTAIYTF
TGTGCCAGCAGAGGAACAGCCATTTACACCTTC
>TRBV20-1|few|TRBJ1-5|.
CSAREQSNQPQHF
TGCAGTGCTAGAGAGCAGTCGAATCAGCCCCAGCATTTT